This entry describes one T cell receptor beta chain. What this receptor recognizes is not known. No base qualities exist here, and no much larger clone lies one base off it. The library was made by the immunoSEQ multiplex PCR assay. For the multiplex PCR, a mixture combining 60 forward primers for TCR Vbeta segments and 13 reverse primers for TCR Jbeta segments was used. A multiplex PCR assay on genomic DNA amplified the CDR3 region of rearranged TCR beta genes. Amplified TCR beta libraries were sequenced as 87-base-pair reads on the Illumina HiSeq System. For the original study's pipeline: In a later analysis, 70 million to 95 million unique TCR beta chains were counted across the approximately 670 repertoires, and roughly 11 million of these chains were shared by at least two donors. A nearest-neighbor algorithm error-corrected the raw reads and collapsed the reads into unique sequences, merging closely related sequences to remove PCR and sequencing errors. V, D and J gene segments were assigned by aligning CDR3 sequences to IMGT reference sequences. For a sequence to be retained, a match of at least six nucleotides was required to both a V gene segment and a J gene segment. Rearrangements were called productive when the CDR3 lacked stop codons and stayed in frame with V and J; all others were non-productive. CDR3 was defined by IMGT convention, running from the second conserved V-encoded cysteine to the conserved J-encoded phenylalanine. The earlier analysis of about 570 of the donors excluded any sequence lacking an unambiguous match to a single V gene segment. An earlier analysis of 500 to 700 of the donors classified V segments as functional when productive rearrangements were above 56.7% and as segregating when the standard deviation between donors was above 5%. A statistical classification framework was built for diagnosing cytomegalovirus status from the catalog of TCR beta chain sequences. In a later analysis, TCR nucleotide sequences were compared against IMGT/GENE-DB human TR gene sequences so that V and J genes could be assigned. Using the TCRdist pipeline, a later analysis assigned CDR3 sequences along with most-parsimonious VDJ recombination scenarios. In a later analysis, each TCR beta chain was defined by its CDR3 amino acid sequence together with its V-gene family, and reads lacking a unique V-gene family were excluded. In a later analysis, 500 to 650 highly shared, low-generation-probability nucleotide sequences were removed to address suspected cross-contamination and a sequencing artifact. In a later analysis, a clonal expansion index was calculated for each public chain from normalized within-repertoire ranks of inferred template counts. In a later analysis, generation probabilities were computed using a VDJ recombination model fitted to out-of-frame rearrangements, and the results were checked against IGoR. In a later analysis, hypergeometric tests were used to score TCR-TCR, TCR-HLA and TCR-CMV co-occurrence, with a repertoire-size bias correction applied to TCR pairs. In a later analysis, false discovery rates were estimated by permuting HLA or CMV assignments 20 times. In a later analysis, co-occurring TCRs were grouped with DBSCAN, and TCRdist sequence similarity was added when clustering was performed within HLA-allele-positive subsets. For co-occurrence clustering, repertoires with fewer than 30,000 or more than 120,000 public chains were excluded, along with a handful of repertoires with anomalous nucleotide sharing. The source is immuneACCESS, and TCRdb retained only in-frame sequences with V and J called. Part of the clones is not carried over; for the studies checked, unresolved V genes explain less than half of this, and the remainder is unexplained. V, J and clone size were drawn from that table, and D and trimming were deduced from the DNA. This sample lists about 130,000 clones; roughly four fifths were detected once. The top ten constitute less than 6.5% of the sample.

This specimen belongs to a study of cytomegalovirus exposure and HLA in healthy donors (dated by TCRdb to between 2016 and 2019). Concerning the study at large: In an earlier analysis of several hundred of the donors, approximately 260 Gb of sequence data and 100 million or so unique TCR beta sequences from roughly 200 million T cells were reported. About 280 gigabases of sequencing data and tens of millions of unique TCR sequences were included in an early release covering over 600 HLA-typed donors. Of the 350 to 450 genotyped donors, less than 90% were placed in the genetic ancestry cluster associated with self-reported Caucasian donors. The study aimed to test whether cataloging public T cell receptors could reveal signatures of past pathogen exposure. The study used immunosequencing to profile the T cell repertoires of hundreds of subjects and linked those repertoires to cytomegalovirus serostatus. Besides the first cohort of some 670 subjects, a separate validation cohort made up of around 120 different subjects was used. High-throughput TCR immunosequencing, statistical association of individual TCRs with disease status, and machine learning were combined to predict cytomegalovirus infection status. In a later analysis, previously published TCR beta repertoires from several hundred donors were re-analyzed and high-resolution HLA genotyping was added so that TCR occurrence patterns could be studied. In the later analysis, no new phenotypic data were used to find candidate immune exposures; instead, reliance was placed on TCR beta sequences and their occurrence across donors. An earlier analysis of approximately 640 of the donors applied high-throughput TCR beta sequencing to assess whether each TCR beta V gene segment acted as functional or pseudogenic. Donor age, sex, ethnicity and CMV serostatus were compiled together with the repertoire data. In a later genetic analysis, genome-wide SNP genotypes for about 60% of the 666 donors were used, and that subset was treated as a discovery cohort. All discovery cohort repertoires had been generated using a single sequencing platform. Class I and class II HLA loci were covered by the typing at four-digit resolution. The number of typed donors differed by locus: about 629-630 for A, B, C, DRB1 and DQB1; some 500 for DQA1; 606 for DPA1; and 400 to 480 for DPB1. About 5 DR-DQ haplotypes were handled as single units for association and clustering, since linkage in the cohort was strong. Among a few hundred genotyped donors of the cohort, an average of roughly 240,000 unique TCR beta nucleotide sequences were sequenced per donor, roughly a sixth of them non-productive. Findings and caveats that apply to the study as a whole: Specific HLA alleles were associated with 15,000 to 20,000 TCR beta sequences at a false discovery rate of 0.05 in a later analysis. HLA typing was unavailable for some donors at each locus, so association tests used only the typed subset. In this cohort, only TCR beta chains were sequenced, and detectable features were limited by the absence of alpha or paired-chain data. In both the original and validation cohorts, the classifier was reported to diagnose cytomegalovirus status with high specificity and sensitivity. The authors suggested that the approach could potentially be generalized to other disease states and immunological phenotypes. Presence/absence analyses assumed roughly uniform sequencing depth across donors, an assumption that may not hold. Three of the identified cytomegalovirus-associated TCR beta chains were confirmed in vitro to be specific for cytomegalovirus antigens. A later analysis found that most CMV-associated TCR beta chains appeared HLA-restricted, with HLA associations seemingly driven largely by CMV exposure. Immune exposure information for the cohort was limited to CMV serostatus. While some public TCRs were present in many individuals, most TCR sequences turned up only very rarely across donors. An association between a missense DCLRE1C variant and V-gene and J-gene trimming of TCR beta chains was found in a later genetic analysis and replicated in an independent cohort. In the study, roughly 160 TCR beta chains were listed as associated with cytomegalovirus. In a later analysis, HLA-associated TCR beta chains were found to be more clonally expanded and to have lower generation probabilities than equally common non-associated chains. The sequencing pipeline was judged likely to have produced a cluster of highly shared sequence variants as a technical artifact. A later analysis found that TCR association rates varied across HLA loci, with DRB1 alleles showing the most associated TCRs and HLA-C alleles the fewest. Linkage disequilibrium might explain the correlated functional status among segregating V segments, but an unknown experimental factor could not be excluded. In a later genetic analysis, fewer N-insertions in productive TCRs were reported among donors in an Asian-associated ancestry cluster than the roughly 700-donor mean. According to a later analysis, parvovirus B19, influenza, CMV and Epstein-Barr virus appeared linked to several top co-occurrence clusters. A further reported finding was that TCR beta sequences accurately predicted the HLA-A and HLA-B alleles for most subjects in the first cohort. Assigning TCR associations to individual alleles was difficult when HLA alleles, especially DR and DQ, strongly co-occurred. In an earlier analysis of some 500 of the donors, most TCR beta V segments were observed in productive rearrangements about 87% or about 30% of the time, broadly matching IMGT annotations. The earlier analysis of a few hundred of the donors excluded approximately 17 rarely observed V segments, including chromosome 9 orphons, because counts were too low.

The cohort comprised 670 or so healthy bone marrow donors. At the time of sampling, all cohort members were nominally healthy, though unrecorded immune exposures were likely present. The donor tested CMV seropositive, placing the donor among the approximately 290 seropositive members of the cohort. Each donor provided a peripheral blood sample, and peripheral blood mononuclear cells were used for TCR beta sequencing. Genomic DNA extraction from the blood cell samples was performed with the Qiagen DNeasy Blood Extraction Kit. Sequencing was performed on PBMCs. The TCR comes from a woman between 40 and 55 years old in good health and CMV-seropositive.

The encoded CDR3 is CASSFQGDQETQYF. The DNA is TGTGCCAGCAGCTTTCAGGGGGATCAAGAGACCCAGTACTTC. The chain joins TRBV11-2 to TRBJ2-5; the junction holds 7 bases that match TRBD1. Clipping removes 3 bases from V and 2 bases from J, with 3 as the unmatched junction base count. Via the germline V gene, CDR1 is SGHAT and CDR2 FQNNGV. CDR3 length: 14 amino acids, cysteine to phenylalanine. The DNA shown is the 42-base CDR3, in frame from base 1.